The next 10 T cell receptor beta chains were all read from a single sample in a study of blood T cell repertoires in COVID-19. The repertoire was sequenced with immunoSEQ multiplex PCR; TCRdb's copy has only in-frame clones and lacks some. Of roughly 150,000 clones listed, approximately 86% are singletons. Sample: peripheral blood. Receptors originate from a man older than 75 with COVID-19, enrolled during active disease.

The chain links TRBV18 to TRBJ2-5, with D hard to call. The V and J ends lost 2 bases and 0 bases respectively, with 4 bases between them. CDR3 length equals 13 residues. Germline V gene lookup returns CDR1 KGHSH and CDR2 LQKENI. The CDR3 DNA sequence: TGTGCCAGCTCACCAGGAGACCAAGAGACCCAGTACTTC. Translated: CASSPGDQETQYF.

J is TRBJ1-2 and V is TRBV7-9, with D possibly matching TRBD1 (5 bases). CDR1 is SEHNR, CDR2 FQNEAQ, per germline (reference sequence). Trimming pared 1 base from V and 14 bases from J, leaving 14 bases between. The CDR3 loop spans 12 amino acids. CDR3 in amino acids: CASSLELTRATF. The CDR3, as DNA: TGTGCCAGCAGCTTAGAGCTGACCAGGGCTACCTTC.

Worth noting for this clone: This CDR3 is also generated by other DNA sequences in the sample. The chain couples TRBV18 to TRBJ2-7, with 11 positions matching TRBD1. Germline loops: CDR1 KGHSH, CDR2 LQKENI. This CDR3 has 13 residues. V lost 3 bases, J lost 5 bases, and 0 bases stayed unmatched. The CDR3 spells CASSPGQGDEQYF. As DNA, the CDR3 is TGTGCCAGCTCACCGGGACAGGGGGACGAGCAGTACTTC.

This chain joins TRBV10-3 and TRBJ2-1; possible D gene TRBD2, 6 bases. V lost 3 bases to trimming and J lost 3 bases, with 15 bases between them. The CDR3 loop spans 16 amino acids. CDR1 ENHRY and CDR2 SYGVKD come from the germline V gene. CDR3 DNA: TGTGCCATCAGTGATTGGGCGGGGAAGGGCTACAATGAGCAGTTCTTC. Residues: CAISDWAGKGYNEQFF.

This chain connects TRBV2 to TRBJ2-3; 12 bases are shared with TRBD1. From germline, CDR1 is SNHLY and CDR2 FYNNEI. CDR3 size: 15 residues. Trimming took 5 bases from V and 8 from J; bases not matched to a gene: 8. The CDR3 loop is CASSTGTGGRGTQYF. The CDR3, as DNA: TGTGCCAGCAGTACCGGGACAGGGGGCCGTGGTACGCAGTATTTT.

This clone was seen only a few times. This sequence joins TRBV4-1 and TRBJ2-3; D is perhaps TRBD1 (6 bases). The CDR3 sequence is 16 residues long. V was pared by 0 bases and J by 8 bases, with 18 bases between. Germline CDR1 MGHRA, CDR2 YSYEKL. The DNA for the CDR3 is TGCGCCAGCAGCCAAGATTCCAGGGGCCCGAGTAGTACGCAGTATTTT. As protein: CASSQDSRGPSSTQYF.

The chain recombines TRBV9 with TRBJ2-3; a weak D match, TRBD2 (5 bases). The CDR3 loop spans 15 amino acids. Between the trimmed V and J ends, which lost 4 bases and 1 base, there was a span of 13 bases. In germline, CDR1 is SGDLS, CDR2 YYNGEE. This chain's CDR3 is CASSPLVSGTDTQYF. CDR3 bases: TGTGCCAGCAGCCCACTAGTATCTGGCACAGATACGCAGTATTTT.

This clone was seen a handful of times. The V and J genes are TRBV2 and TRBJ2-3; D unclear. Germline V gives CDR1 SNHLY, CDR2 FYNNEI. The CDR3 length is 14 residues. Trimming removed 4 bases from V and 2 bases from J, with 10 bases in between. CDR3 DNA: TGTGCCAGCAGTGCTCTCGCGAACACAGATACGCAGTATTTT. Residues: CASSALANTDTQYF. The full variable domain, rest sourced from reference TRBV2 and TRBJ2-3, is EPEVTQTPSHQVTQMGQEVILRCVPISNHLYFYWYRQILGQKVEFLVSFYNNEISEKSEIFDDQFSVERPDGSNFTLKIRSTKLEDSAMYFCASSALANTDTQYFGPGTRLTVL.

V is TRBV6-5 and J is TRBJ2-1, with D tentatively TRBD1 (5 bases). The V end was cut by 6 bases, the J end by 9 bases, with 18 bases between. Per germline, CDR1 MNHEY and CDR2 SVGAGI. The CDR3 contains 14 residues. CDR3 bases: TGTGCCAGCAGCCCCCCCCCAGGGCAAGGTGAGCAGTTCTTC. Amino acids: CASSPPPGQGEQFF.

J is TRBJ1-5 and V is TRBV3-1 (or the pseudogene TRBV3-2); the match to TRBD1 covers 11 bases. CDR3 length: 14 amino acids. Per germline, CDR1 LGHDT and CDR2 YNNKEL (reference sequence). J was trimmed by 7 bases and V by 6 bases; bases with no gene match: 5. The CDR3: CASSRTGGQQPQHF. The CDR3 nucleotides are TGTGCCAGCAGTCGGACAGGGGGCCAACAGCCCCAGCATTTT.